These 11 T cell receptor beta chains came from one sample sequenced in a study of control samples from healthy donors and cancer patients. Generated by immunoSEQ multiplex PCR, the TCRdb table keeps only in-frame clones and is missing some. The sample lists about 44,000 clones, approximately 87% occurring once. The sample was PBMCs. The origin of the receptors is an older woman with lung cancer.

The V gene is TRBV27, the J gene TRBJ2-1; D is uncertain. V was trimmed by 6 bases and J by 3 bases, leaving 6 bases between them. The V gene's germline CDR1 is MNHEY and CDR2 SMNVEV (reference sequence). The CDR3 is 12 amino acids. In nucleotides, the CDR3 is TGTGCCAGCAGCAAACACTACAATGAGCAGTTCTTC. Translating gives CASSKHYNEQFF.

The chain employs TRBV6-6 and TRBJ2-1, with D possibly matching TRBD2 (5 bases). Germline lookup yields CDR1 MNHNY and CDR2 SVGAGI (reference sequence). There are 15 residues in the CDR3. V lost 2 bases, J lost 2 bases, and 10 bases lay in between. The CDR3 sequence is CASSYAEVAYNEQFF. CDR3 DNA sequence: TGTGCCAGCAGTTACGCGGAGGTCGCCTACAATGAGCAGTTCTTC.

The chain combines TRBV29-1 with TRBJ1-1; maybe TRBD1 (6 bases). V lost 3 bases and J 1 base, leaving 12 bases between the germline ends. CDR3 size: 14 residues. CDR1 SQVTM and CDR2 ANQGSEA come from the germline V gene. The CDR3 sequence: CSVEAGGQNTEAFF. The CDR3, as DNA: TGCAGCGTTGAGGCGGGGGGCCAGAACACTGAAGCTTTCTTT.

In this sample, this clone turned up once. Here the CDR3 DNA reads TGTGCCTGGAGTTCAGAATCTAGCGGCTACTACAATGAGCAGTTCTTC. The encoded protein is CAWSSESSGYYNEQFF. V usage is TRBV30 and J usage is TRBJ2-1, with TRBD2 matching 7 bases. This CDR3 comprises 16 residues. Germline values: CDR1 GTSNPN, CDR2 SVGIG (reference sequence). The J segment lost 3 bases and the V segment lost 2 bases, leaving 10 bases of the junction unmatched.

The chain joins TRBV19 to TRBJ2-1, with 11 bases aligning to TRBD2. The CDR3 runs 15 residues. Trimming took 6 bases from V and 4 from J; bases not matched to a gene: 5. Germline lookup yields CDR1 LNHDA and CDR2 SQIVND (reference sequence). The CDR3, as DNA: TGTGCCAGTAGCCCCGGGACTAGCGGTTACAATGAGCAGTTCTTC. The encoded protein is CASSPGTSGYNEQFF.

The V call is TRBV10-3, the J call TRBJ2-7, with D tentatively TRBD2 (6 bases). The length of the CDR3 is 16 residues. Germline V gene sequence: CDR1 ENHRY, CDR2 SYGVKD. V was pared by 0 bases and J by 13 bases, with 25 bases between. As DNA, the CDR3 is TGTGCCATCAGTGAGTCGCCGGACAACCAGAGCTACGGGGGTTACTTC. Protein product: CAISESPDNQSYGGYF.

The chain combines TRBV5-4 with TRBJ2-1; D could derive from TRBD1 or TRBD2 (5 bases each). V lost 4 bases to trimming and J lost 0 bases, with 14 bases between them. Germline lookup yields CDR1 SGHNT and CDR2 YYREEE (reference sequence). The CDR3 contains 16 residues. This CDR3 reads CASSPGTSSSYNEQFF. As DNA, the CDR3 is TGTGCCAGCAGCCCGGGGACCTCGAGCTCCTACAATGAGCAGTTCTTC.

The chain joins TRBV19 to TRBJ1-5; D is unclear. Germline loops: CDR1 LNHDA, CDR2 SQIVND (reference sequence). The ends were cut back, 2 bases at V and 2 bases at J, with 13 bases in the middle. CDR3 size: 16 residues. This CDR3 reads CASSISGVLGNQPQHF. In DNA form, the CDR3 reads TGTGCCAGTAGTATAAGCGGGGTTCTCGGCAATCAGCCCCAGCATTTT.

This sequence joins TRBV13 and TRBJ2-6; TRBD2 matches at 7 bases. Germline V CDR1 and CDR2: PRHDT, FYEKMQ (reference sequence). V was pared by 5 bases and J by 0 bases, with 16 bases of the junction left unmatched. The length of the CDR3 is 20 residues. CDR3 loop: CASSERLVGRHPSGANVLTF. For the CDR3, the DNA is TGTGCCAGCAGCGAGAGGCTAGTCGGGAGGCACCCCTCTGGGGCCAACGTCCTGACTTTC.

This chain connects TRBV24-1 to TRBJ2-3; 9 nucleotides align to TRBD2. Trimming at V came to 4 bases and at J to 0 bases, leaving 4 bases not matched to a gene. Germline CDR1 is KGHDR and CDR2 is SFDVKD. This CDR3 spans 16 amino acids. CDR3 DNA: TGTGCCACCAGTGACCCCAGCGGGGGGAGCACAGATACGCAGTATTTT. Translating it yields CATSDPSGGSTDTQYF.

The rearrangement uses TRBV4-1 and TRBJ2-1; the D is unclear. This CDR3 contains 12 residues. Looked up from germline, CDR1 is MGHRA and CDR2 is YSYEKL. With 1 base removed from V and 5 bases from J, the gap between germline ends came to 3 bases. This CDR3 reads CASSQGHNEQFF. In DNA, the CDR3 is TGCGCCAGCAGCCAAGGCCACAATGAGCAGTTCTTC.